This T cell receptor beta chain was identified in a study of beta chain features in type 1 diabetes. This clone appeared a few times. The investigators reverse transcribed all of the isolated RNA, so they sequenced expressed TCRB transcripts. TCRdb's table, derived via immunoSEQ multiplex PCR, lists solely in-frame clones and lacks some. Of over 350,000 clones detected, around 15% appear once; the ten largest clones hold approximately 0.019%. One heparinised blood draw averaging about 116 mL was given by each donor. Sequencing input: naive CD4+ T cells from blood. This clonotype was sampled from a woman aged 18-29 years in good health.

The CDR3 sequence: CASSFGTSVSGELFF. The CDR3 nucleotides read TGTGCCAGCAGCTTTGGGACTAGCGTTTCCGGGGAGCTGTTTTTT. V is TRBV13 and J is TRBJ2-2; 10 nucleotides align to TRBD2. There are 15 residues in the CDR3. After removal of 3 bases from V and 6 bases from J, the junction contained 4 bases not matched to a gene. Germline V gives CDR1 PRHDT, CDR2 FYEKMQ (reference sequence).